Presented here are 30 T cell receptor beta chains from one specimen sequenced in a study of early T cells in non-severe SARS-CoV-2 infection. TCRdb reanalysed the 5' RACE reads using MiXCR and keeps one entry per CDR3 protein. The sample lists approximately 69,000 distinct CDR3 sequences, about an eighth seen once, with roughly 6% in the top ten. The sample was whole blood. These receptors were obtained from an adult who was a healthcare worker with PCR-confirmed SARS-CoV-2 infection or an uninfected control (not recorded which).

In its sample, this clonotype was seen a few times. J is TRBJ2-7 and V is TRBV28; D possibly corresponds to TRBD1 (6 bases). This CDR3 has 14 residues. CDR1 and CDR2 from the germline V gene are MDHEN and SYDVKM. Trimming left V 5 bases short and J 4 bases short, with 15 bases between. The CDR3, as DNA: TGTGCCAGCAGTAGCTCCGGGACAACATACGAGCAGTACTTC. This codes for CASSSSGTTYEQYF.

This clonotype was seen many times. The chain carries TRBV15 and TRBJ1-1, with 7 bases aligning to TRBD1. This CDR3 region has 14 residues. The junction had 8 bases not matched to a gene; V was cut back by 2 bases and J by 8 bases. Germline V lookup: CDR1 LNHNV, CDR2 YYDKDF (reference sequence). The CDR3 protein is CATSRSKGAREAFF. CDR3 in DNA: TGTGCCACCAGCAGATCTAAGGGGGCAAGGGAAGCTTTCTTT. Together with reference TRBV15 and TRBJ1-1, the CDR3 gives the full variable domain: DAMVIQNPRYQVTQFGKPVTLSCSQTLNHNVMYWYQQKSSQAPKLLFHYYDKDFNNEADTPDNFQSRRPNTSFCFLDIRSPGLGDTAMYLCATSRSKGAREAFFGQGTRLTVV.

This clonotype was counted ten times or more. This chain links TRBV20-1 with TRBJ2-7, with D tentatively TRBD1 or TRBD2 (5 bases each). The CDR3 has 14 residues. V lost 3 bases to trimming and J lost 0 bases, with 12 bases between them. Germline assignment: CDR1 DFQATT and CDR2 SNEGSKA (reference sequence). CDR3 loop: CSARRGTGSYEQYF. The DNA for the CDR3 is TGCAGTGCTAGGCGAGGGACGGGCTCCTACGAGCAGTACTTC.

Many counts were recorded for this clonotype. The chain combines TRBV10-3 with TRBJ2-5; D is unclear. This CDR3 has 13 amino acids. V lost 4 bases, J lost 7 bases, and 13 bases lay in between. CDR1 ENHRY and CDR2 SYGVKD come from the germline V gene. CDR3 loop: CAISGTSDVTQYF. The CDR3 nucleotides read TGTGCCATCAGTGGAACCTCGGACGTGACCCAGTACTTC.

In DNA form, the CDR3 reads TGTGCCAGCAGTTTAACCGGGACTAGCTTTCGAGAGACCCAGTACTTC. As protein: CASSLTGTSFRETQYF. V is TRBV12-3 or TRBV12-4 and J is TRBJ2-5; 9 nucleotides line up with TRBD2. J was trimmed by 4 bases and V by 2 bases; bases with no gene match: 8. The CDR3 has 16 residues.

There are a few counts of this clonotype. The chain uses TRBV7-8 and TRBJ2-7; the D gene is possibly TRBD2 (5 bases). V lost 2 bases to trimming and J lost 2 bases, with 16 bases between them. The CDR3 spans 16 residues. Germline V gives CDR1 SGHVS, CDR2 FQNEAQ. The CDR3 DNA reads TGTGCCAGCAGCTTAACTTCGGGGTCGTTTCCCTACGAGCAGTACTTC. Translating it yields CASSLTSGSFPYEQYF.

This clonotype was seen repeatedly, ten times or more. The chain recombines TRBV4-1 with TRBJ2-1; TRBD1 or TRBD2 may be the D gene (6 bases each). The CDR3 length is 16 residues. Trimming pared 1 base from V and 6 bases from J, leaving 16 bases between. Per the germline V gene, CDR1 is MGHRA and CDR2 is YSYEKL. CDR3 loop: CASSQALGGPVNEQFF. The CDR3 nucleotides read TGCGCCAGCAGCCAAGCTCTGGGGGGCCCAGTCAATGAGCAGTTCTTC.

Here the CDR3 reads CASSSRALTGELFF. The CDR3 region has the DNA TGTGCCAGCAGTTCCCGGGCACTCACCGGGGAGCTGTTTTTT. The chain is built from TRBV12-3 or TRBV12-4 and TRBJ2-2, with no clear D. V was pared by 4 bases and J by 4 bases, with 10 bases between. The CDR3 extends over 14 amino acids.

The rearrangement uses TRBV30 and TRBJ2-1; perhaps TRBD1 as D (6 bases). V lost 4 bases and J 0 bases, leaving 13 bases between the germline ends. Germline assignment: CDR1 GTSNPN and CDR2 SVGIG (reference sequence). The CDR3 is 15 residues long. CDR3 protein: CAWIRGTLSYNEQFF. The CDR3 nucleotides are TGTGCCTGGATCAGAGGGACACTCTCCTACAATGAGCAGTTCTTC. The full variable domain, rest sourced from reference TRBV30 and TRBJ2-1, is SQTIHQWPATLVQPVGSPLSLECTVEGTSNPNLYWYRQAAGRGLQLLFYSVGIGQISSEVPQNLSASRPQDRQFILSSKKLLLSDSGFYLCAWIRGTLSYNEQFFGPGTRLTVL.

This clonotype was detected a few times. The chain employs TRBV29-1 and TRBJ2-1; TRBD2 matches at 7 bases. The CDR3 runs to 13 residues. J lost 4 bases, V lost 7 bases, and 7 bases had no gene match. The germline V gene has CDR1 SQVTM and CDR2 ANQGSEA. The CDR3, as DNA: TGCAGCGGTAGACTAGCCGAGTACAATGAGCAGTTCTTC. Translation gives CSGRLAEYNEQFF.

This clonotype has ten or more counts. The genes are TRBV12-3 or TRBV12-4 and TRBJ1-2; 9 bases line up with TRBD1. V shed 7 bases, J shed 4 bases, and the junction held 16 bases outside the gene matches. The CDR3 runs to 17 residues. CDR3 region: CASISLLGQGMGYGYTF. The CDR3, as DNA: TGTGCCAGCATCTCACTCCTTGGACAGGGGATGGGCTATGGCTACACCTTC.

This clonotype was counted at least ten times. The chain recombines TRBV11-2 with TRBJ1-2, with a possible D match to TRBD1 (6 bases). CDR1 SGHAT and CDR2 FQNNGV come from the germline V gene. This CDR3 has 13 amino acids. Trimming took off 3 bases at V and 10 bases at J, with 15 bases between the two ends. The CDR3 reads CASSFVRQAIYTF. CDR3 bases: TGTGCCAGCAGCTTTGTGCGACAGGCAATCTACACCTTC.

The chain uses TRBV6-6 and TRBJ2-5, with no clear D. CDR1 is MNHNY, CDR2 SVGAGI, per germline (reference sequence). Trimming cost V 0 bases and J 2 bases, with 13 bases left between them. The CDR3 runs 16 residues. CDR3: CASSYSAVARQETQYF. In DNA form, the CDR3 reads TGTGCCAGCAGTTACTCGGCGGTAGCTAGACAAGAGACCCAGTACTTC.

This clonotype was seen a handful of times. CDR3 amino acids: CASSLGTLSSYNEQFF. CDR3 sequence (DNA): TGTGCCAGCAGCTTGGGGACCCTGAGCTCCTACAATGAGCAGTTCTTC. The V and J genes are TRBV11-2 and TRBJ2-1; possibly TRBD1 or TRBD2 for D (5 bases each). The germline V and J ends were trimmed by 3 bases and 0 bases, with 12 bases remaining between them. The CDR3 covers 16 residues. Germline V gene data show CDR1 as SGHAT and CDR2 as FQNNGV. Together with reference TRBV11-2 and TRBJ2-1, the CDR3 gives the full variable domain: EAGVAQSPRYKIIEKRQSVAFWCNPISGHATLYWYQQILGQGPKLLIQFQNNGVVDDSQLPKDRFSAERLKGVDSTLKIQPAKLEDSAVYLCASSLGTLSSYNEQFFGPGTRLTVL.

In the case of this clonotype: One base away lies a much larger clone, so this may be a sequencing read error. The genes are TRBV19 and TRBJ1-5, with D maybe TRBD1 (5 bases). This CDR3 comprises 15 residues. Germline values: CDR1 LNHDA, CDR2 SQIVND (reference sequence). This CDR3 is CASSIRQGGNQPRHF. The CDR3 region has the DNA TGTGCCAGTAGTATACGCCAGGGTGGCAATCAGCCCCGGCATTTT.

The chain is built from TRBV9 and TRBJ2-1, with D possibly matching TRBD2 (6 bases). With 3 bases removed from V and 4 bases from J, the gap between germline ends came to 14 bases. Germline lookup yields CDR1 SGDLS and CDR2 YYNGEE. CDR3 length equals 15 residues. CDR3 sequence (DNA): TGTGCCAGCAGCGCCTCCTCCCGGGGGTACAATGAGCAGTTCTTC. This gives the protein CASSASSRGYNEQFF. Full variable domain (rest looked up from reference TRBV9 and TRBJ2-1): DSGVTQTPKHLITATGQRVTLRCSPRSGDLSVYWYQQSLDQGLQFLIQYYNGEERAKGNILERFSAQQFPDLHSELNLSSLELGDSALYFCASSASSRGYNEQFFGPGTRLTVL.

This clonotype has only a few counts. V and J are TRBV29-1 and TRBJ2-1; 8 bases map to TRBD2. This CDR3 has 17 residues. Unmatched junction bases numbered 15, after V lost 6 bases and J lost 2 bases. The germline V gene has CDR1 SQVTM and CDR2 ANQGSEA. The CDR3 DNA is TGCAGCGTGGCCCTCTCAGGGACTAGAACCGCCTACAATGAGCAGTTCTTC. As protein: CSVALSGTRTAYNEQFF.

This clonotype was recorded a few times. The chain carries TRBV7-2 and TRBJ2-7, with D perhaps TRBD2 (5 bases). Germline V gene data show CDR1 as SGHTA and CDR2 as FQGNSA. Trimming shortened V by 3 bases and J by 7 bases, and 13 bases separated the two germline ends. The CDR3 has 13 residues. The CDR3 loop reads CASSFRTENEQYF. The CDR3 DNA follows: TGTGCCAGCAGCTTCCGGACTGAAAATGAGCAGTACTTC.

V and J are TRBV29-1 and TRBJ2-1, with 8 bases that match TRBD1. CDR1 and CDR2 from the germline V gene are SQVTM and ANQGSEA. This CDR3 is built from 14 residues. The ends lost 8 bases at V and 3 bases at J; junction bases unmatched: 9. The CDR3, as DNA: TGCAGCTCCTTGCAGGGGGCCGTCTACAATGAGCAGTTCTTC. It encodes CSSLQGAVYNEQFF.

This clonotype was seen ten or more times. The J gene is TRBJ2-5, the V gene TRBV20-1; D call uncertain. Per germline, CDR1 DFQATT and CDR2 SNEGSKA (reference sequence). The CDR3 covers 13 residues. Trimming shortened V by 3 bases and J by 4 bases, and 12 bases separated the two germline ends. CDR3 region: CSASEMLGETQYF. CDR3 DNA sequence: TGCAGTGCTAGTGAGATGCTCGGAGAGACCCAGTACTTC.

This clonotype was seen a few times. The chain uses TRBV15 and TRBJ2-2, with TRBD2 identical over 7 bases. CDR3 size: 16 residues. Germline CDR1 LNHNV, CDR2 YYDKDF (reference sequence). Losses at the gene ends were 8 bases for V and 0 bases for J; bases not matched to a gene: 9. CDR3 region: CATQGRVASNTGELFF. Here the CDR3 DNA reads TGTGCCACCCAAGGGAGGGTCGCATCGAACACCGGGGAGCTGTTTTTT.

This clonotype showed up just once. V usage is TRBV6-5 and J usage is TRBJ2-1; TRBD2 aligns across 8 bases. V was pared by 0 bases and J by 8 bases, with 6 bases of the junction left unmatched. CDR3 length: 15 residues. Looked up from germline, CDR1 is MNHEY and CDR2 is SVGAGI. The CDR3 region has the DNA TGTGCCAGCAGTTACTCGAGTCGGGGGGGGTATGAGCAGTTCTTC. Its translation: CASSYSSRGGYEQFF.

This rearrangement joins TRBV5-1 to TRBJ1-4; 10 nucleotides agree with TRBD1. The germline CDR1 and CDR2 sequences are SGHRS and YFSETQ. The trim removed 3 bases at V and 6 bases at J, leaving 2 bases unmatched. The CDR3 sequence is 14 residues long. The CDR3 DNA sequence: TGCGCCAGCAGCTCCGGGACAGGGGATGAAAAACTGTTTTTT. It translates to CASSSGTGDEKLFF. The entire variable domain, with the rest obtained from reference TRBV5-1 and TRBJ1-4, is as follows: KAGVTQTPRYLIKTRGQQVTLSCSPISGHRSVSWYQQTPGQGLQFLFEYFSETQRNKGNFPGRFSGRQFSNSRSEMNVSTLELGDSALYLCASSSGTGDEKLFFGSGTQLSVL.

The CDR3 DNA sequence: TGTGCCAGCTCACCACCGGGGATCCCAACCTACAATGAGCAGTTCTTC. The encoded protein is CASSPPGIPTYNEQFF. The chain recombines TRBV18 with TRBJ2-1; no firm D call. Germline V lookup: CDR1 KGHSH, CDR2 LQKENI. The CDR3 totals 16 residues. The V end lost 0 bases, the J end lost 2 bases, and 11 bases lay between the germline ends. The full variable domain, its missing parts supplied by reference TRBV18 and TRBJ2-1, is NAGVMQNPRHLVRRRGQEARLRCSPMKGHSHVYWYRQLPEEGLKFMVYLQKENIIDESGMPKERFSAEFPKEGPSILRIQQVVRGDSAAYFCASSPPGIPTYNEQFFGPGTRLTVL.

This clonotype was detected many times. The V and J genes are TRBV7-3 and TRBJ1-2; a possible D gene is TRBD1 (5 bases). CDR1 and CDR2 (germline): SGHTA, FQGTGA. The CDR3 sequence is 14 residues long. V gave up 1 base and J gave up 7 bases, with 13 bases separating them. The CDR3 spells CASSLSGGRAGYTF. The CDR3 DNA reads as TGTGCCAGCAGCTTAAGTGGGGGAAGGGCTGGCTACACCTTC.

In its sample, this clonotype was seen many times. The genes are TRBV29-1 and TRBJ2-2; D remains unclear. The ends were cut back, 6 bases at V and 2 bases at J, with 4 bases in the middle. The CDR3 has 11 residues. Germline CDR1 reads SQVTM; CDR2 reads ANQGSEA. CDR3 bases: TGCAGCGTAGATAACACCGGGGAGCTGTTTTTT. Translating it yields CSVDNTGELFF.

This clonotype has at least ten counts. CDR3 in amino acids: CSVVLPGSQRYEQYF. CDR3 nucleotide sequence: TGCAGCGTAGTCCTTCCTGGCAGCCAACGCTACGAGCAGTACTTC. J is TRBJ2-7 and V is TRBV29-1, with D unresolved. The CDR3 length is 15 residues. Deletions cut 6 bases from V and 3 bases from J, with 21 bases between. Germline-derived CDR1 and CDR2 are SQVTM and ANQGSEA.

The chain combines TRBV5-1 with TRBJ2-7; 7 bases agree with TRBD1. Trimming at V came to 1 base and at J to 1 base, leaving 2 bases not matched to a gene. The CDR3 has 14 amino acids. Germline-derived CDR1 and CDR2 are SGHRS and YFSETQ. This CDR3 reads CASSLMGQSYEQYF. As DNA, the CDR3 is TGCGCCAGCAGCTTGATGGGACAGTCCTACGAGCAGTACTTC.

This clonotype has at least ten counts. The V and J genes are TRBV6-6 and TRBJ2-7, with D possibly being TRBD1 (6 bases). V lost 7 bases and J 3 bases, leaving 16 bases between the germline ends. The CDR3 runs 14 residues. Germline V gene sequence: CDR1 MNHNY, CDR2 SVGAGI (reference sequence). CDR3 coding DNA: TGTGCCAGCATTGAGGTAGAGGGGGTCTACGAGCAGTACTTC. Amino acids: CASIEVEGVYEQYF.

The rearrangement joins TRBV4-3 to TRBJ2-1; 10 bases fit TRBD2. Germline CDR1 is LGHNA and CDR2 is YSLEER. V trimming: 0 bases; J trimming: 2 bases; junction bases outside the gene matches: 10. This CDR3 contains 19 residues. CDR3 residues: CASSQELGSGRLAYNEQFF. CDR3 DNA sequence: TGCGCCAGCAGCCAAGAGCTTGGTAGCGGGAGGCTCGCCTACAATGAGCAGTTCTTC.